The rows below give T cell receptor beta chains drawn from one sample of a study of blood T cell repertoires in COVID-19. The repertoire was sequenced with immunoSEQ multiplex PCR; TCRdb's copy has only in-frame clones and lacks some. The table has about 190,000 clones, over 75% seen once. The sequencing sample was made of peripheral blood. The receptors shown here come from a woman aged 45-60 years with acute or convalescent COVID-19. Both conserved end residues are trimmed from each CDR3. The size field is filled for only some rows; it gives once, few, many or a size class.

CDR3: ASSRGTGSYGYT
J: TRBJ1-2
V: TRBV28
size: -

CDR3: ASNLDWNTGELF
J: TRBJ2-2
V: TRBV5-5
size: -

CDR3: SVEDPGRARNEQF
J: TRBJ2-1
V: TRBV29-1
size: few

CDR3: ASSTTGGAGTDTQY
J: TRBJ2-3
V: TRBV28
size: -

CDR3: ASSDLTANSPLH
J: TRBJ1-6
V: TRBV2
size: few

CDR3: ASSDRTGSSYNEQF
J: TRBJ2-1
V: TRBV10-2
size: -

CDR3: ASSADRERGYT
J: TRBJ1-2
V: TRBV5-8
size: -

CDR3: ASSYRRGPYNEQF
J: TRBJ2-1
V: TRBV6-5
size: -

CDR3: ASSRTGLLTEAF
J: TRBJ1-1
V: TRBV28
size: -

CDR3: ASSLASGGSSPLH
J: TRBJ1-6
V: TRBV5-1
size: -

CDR3: ASSLSQLLPSYEQY
J: TRBJ2-7
V: TRBV7-8
size: -

CDR3: ASSTPRAGNEKLF
J: TRBJ1-4
V: TRBV25-1
size: -

CDR3: ASSLGQRSLMNTEAF
J: TRBJ1-1
V: TRBV5-1
size: -

CDR3: ASRFSNGGNTGELF
J: TRBJ2-2
V: TRBV5-1
size: -

CDR3: ASSVGAQGSSYEQY
J: TRBJ2-7
V: TRBV9
size: -

CDR3: ASSEGELFNEQF
J: TRBJ2-1
V: TRBV2
size: -

CDR3: ASSPQAGTGSYEQY
J: TRBJ2-7
V: TRBV18
size: few

CDR3: ASSPSWGGGSNQPQH
J: TRBJ1-5
V: TRBV18
size: -

CDR3: ASRTDRVGNQPQH
J: TRBJ1-5
V: TRBV6-5
size: once

CDR3: ASSPGLPTTDTQY
J: TRBJ2-3
V: TRBV5-1
size: -

CDR3: ASSLETGTGGTEAF
J: TRBJ1-1
V: TRBV5-1
size: -

CDR3: ASSQDLAGNQPQH
J: TRBJ1-5
V: TRBV4-1
size: few

CDR3: ASSYRELQNSPLH
J: TRBJ1-6
V: TRBV6-6
size: -

CDR3: ASSYPGGLNTEAF
J: TRBJ1-1
V: TRBV6-6
size: -

CDR3: ASSEAGFSPLH
J: TRBJ1-6
V: TRBV2
size: -

CDR3: ATSRGNIGAYYEQY
J: TRBJ2-7
V: TRBV15
size: -

CDR3: ASSVGTSKNNEQF
J: TRBJ2-1
V: TRBV9
size: -

CDR3: ASSHTGQGNGYEQY
J: TRBJ2-7
V: TRBV3-1/TRBV3-2
size: -

CDR3: ASSQDRTSVLFEQY
J: TRBJ2-7
V: TRBV4-1
size: -

CDR3: ASSQGTSGPYEQY
J: TRBJ2-7
V: TRBV28
size: -

CDR3: ASSLAQVSPLH
J: TRBJ1-6
V: TRBV7-8
size: -

CDR3: ASRRGSGGSTEAF
J: TRBJ1-1
V: TRBV19
size: -

CDR3: ASSPSRVANTGELF
J: TRBJ2-2
V: TRBV18
size: -

CDR3: ASSAQGGYYGYT
J: TRBJ1-2
V: TRBV9
size: -